The 8 T cell receptor beta chains below come from one sample, sequenced in a study of Graves' ophthalmopathy and Graves' hyperthyroidism. RNA served as the template for amplifying TCR beta CDR3 regions. The authors performed first-round RT-PCR with HTBI primers and then a second-round multiplex PCR. Each CDR3 protein is one row after TCRdb ran MiXCR on the multiplex PCR reads. The sample shows about 700,000 distinct CDR3 sequences, about 41% of them seen only once. Sequencing was done on a sample of peripheral blood. The receptors shown here come from an adult man with Graves' ophthalmopathy.

The sample holds one count of this clonotype. A junction boundary mismatches the germline segment, possibly from a read error. The chain couples TRBV7-2 to TRBJ2-2, with TRBD1 matching over 9 bases. Germline CDR1 is SGHTA and CDR2 is FQGNSA. The CDR3 covers 15 residues. The CDR3 loop reads CASSLRDRATGKLFF. DNA of the CDR3: TGTGCCAGCAGCCTCCGGGACAGGGCCACCGGGAAGCTGTTTTTT.

This clonotype was counted only a few times. The chain joins TRBV5-1 to TRBJ2-7, with D perhaps matching TRBD2 (6 bases). Trimming removed 0 bases from V and 3 bases from J, with 10 bases in between. The germline V gene encodes CDR1 SGHRS and CDR2 YFSETQ. This CDR3 is 14 amino acids long. DNA of the CDR3: TGCGCCAGCAGCTTGGCCCCGGACTACTACGAGCAGTACTTC. It is translated as CASSLAPDYYEQYF.

This clonotype has only a few counts. The rearrangement links TRBV7-9 to TRBJ1-2; D might be TRBD1 (5 bases). CDR3 length: 14 amino acids. With 5 bases removed from V and 4 bases from J, the gap between germline ends came to 14 bases. Germline-derived CDR1 and CDR2 are SEHNR and FQNEAQ (reference sequence). Here the CDR3 reads CASSHLGQLYGYTF. The CDR3 DNA reads TGTGCCAGCAGCCACCTTGGACAACTCTATGGCTACACCTTC.

V usage is TRBV27 and J usage is TRBJ2-5; the match to TRBD1 covers 9 bases. V dropped 6 bases and J dropped 4; count of bases not matched to a gene: 9. CDR1 and CDR2 from the germline V gene are MNHEY and SMNVEV (reference sequence). The CDR3 runs to 15 residues. This CDR3 is CASSPGTGMGETQYF. For the CDR3, the DNA is TGTGCCAGCAGCCCGGGGACAGGGATGGGAGAGACCCAGTACTTC.

The chain is built from TRBV16 and TRBJ1-5, with D maybe TRBD1 (5 bases). V was clipped by 3 bases and J by 4 bases, with 7 bases between them. The germline V gene encodes CDR1 KGHSY and CDR2 FQNENV. The CDR3 loop spans 13 amino acids. The CDR3 reads CASSQYRNQPQHF. CDR3 DNA sequence: TGTGCCAGCAGCCAGTACAGGAATCAGCCCCAGCATTTT.

This clonotype appeared a few times. A read error may explain this, as a much larger clone is one base away. The chain couples TRBV11-2 to TRBJ2-5; D unresolved. V lost 5 bases, J lost 5 bases, and 9 bases lay in between. This CDR3 has 12 residues. Germline CDR1 reads SGHAT; CDR2 reads FQNNGV. The CDR3 bases are TGTGCCAGCAGCCCCCGGGCGGAGACCCAGTACTTC. Protein sequence: CASSPRAETQYF.

The rearrangement uses TRBV2 and TRBJ1-5; the match to TRBD1 covers 7 bases. This CDR3 spans 16 amino acids. Germline-derived CDR1 and CDR2 are SNHLY and FYNNEI. The J segment lost 6 bases and the V segment lost 3 bases, leaving 11 bases of the junction unmatched. This CDR3 is CASSDGQAGGGQPQHF. The CDR3 bases are TGTGCCAGCAGTGACGGCCAAGCAGGGGGGGGTCAGCCCCAGCATTTT.

This clonotype was recorded many times. The chain employs TRBV20-1 and TRBJ2-5; TRBD2 might be the D (6 bases). With 5 bases removed from V and 7 bases from J, the gap between germline ends came to 14 bases. The V gene's germline CDR1 is DFQATT and CDR2 SNEGSKA (reference sequence). The CDR3 loop spans 12 amino acids. The CDR3 is CSAFRLGGTQYF. DNA of the CDR3: TGCAGTGCTTTCCGACTAGGTGGGACCCAGTACTTC.